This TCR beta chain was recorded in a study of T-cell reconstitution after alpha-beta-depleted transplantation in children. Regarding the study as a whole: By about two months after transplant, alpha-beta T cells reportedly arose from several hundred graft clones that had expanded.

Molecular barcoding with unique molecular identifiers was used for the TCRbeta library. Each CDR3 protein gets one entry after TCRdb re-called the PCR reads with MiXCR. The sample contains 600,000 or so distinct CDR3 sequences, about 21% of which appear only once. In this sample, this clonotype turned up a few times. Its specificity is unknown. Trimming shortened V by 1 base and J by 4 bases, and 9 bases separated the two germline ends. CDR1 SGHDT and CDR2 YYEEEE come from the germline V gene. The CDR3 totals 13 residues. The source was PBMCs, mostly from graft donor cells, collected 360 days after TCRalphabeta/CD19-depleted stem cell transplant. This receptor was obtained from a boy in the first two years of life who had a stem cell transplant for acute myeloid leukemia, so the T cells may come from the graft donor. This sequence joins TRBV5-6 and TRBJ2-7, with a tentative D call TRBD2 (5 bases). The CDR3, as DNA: TGTGCCAGCAGCTTGTTAGAGGGTTACGAGCAGTACTTC. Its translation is CASSLLEGYEQYF.